There are many counts of the clone carrying this T cell receptor beta chain. The antigen is undetermined. Unsorted libraries were generated from 2 million PBMCs held at -80 degrees C. Trimming took 1 base from V and 7 from J, leaving 7 bases between them. Germline CDR1 reads SGHAT; CDR2 reads FQNNGV. CDR3 size: 13 residues. The data were taken from a study of neurological immune-mediated disorders. Each TCR transcript was tagged with a 10-nucleotide random UMI during 5'RACE. TCRdb passed the 5' RACE reads through MiXCR, listing each CDR3 protein once. The sample includes around 23,000 distinct CDR3 sequences, around an eighth seen only once; the top ten take 16%. The study's findings and limits: Multiple sclerosis patients had less TCR clonal expansion than even healthy controls, unlike HTLV-1-associated myelopathy.

V usage is TRBV11-2 and J usage is TRBJ2-2; D gene unclear. Sequencing input: PBMCs. The receptor's source is a woman in her forties with HTLV-1-associated myelopathy (HAM/TSP). The CDR3: CASSLGADGELFF. DNA of the CDR3: TGTGCCAGCAGCTTAGGGGCGGACGGGGAGCTGTTTTTT. The full variable domain, rest sourced from reference TRBV11-2 and TRBJ2-2, is EAGVAQSPRYKIIEKRQSVAFWCNPISGHATLYWYQQILGQGPKLLIQFQNNGVVDDSQLPKDRFSAERLKGVDSTLKIQPAKLEDSAVYLCASSLGADGELFFGEGSRLTVL.